The 15 T cell receptor beta chains below come from one sample, sequenced in a study of T cell changes during pregnancy in multiple sclerosis. Produced via immunoSEQ multiplex PCR; TCRdb's table is partial and in-frame only. The table shows some 85,000 clones, with 94% occurring only once. This specimen was peripheral blood, taken in the third trimester of pregnancy. The origin of the receptors is a female donor with multiple sclerosis, enrolled in a pregnancy study.

V and J are TRBV11-2 and TRBJ1-5; no reliable D call. The germline V gene has CDR1 SGHAT and CDR2 FQNNGV. Trimming cost V 0 bases and J 4 bases, with 4 bases left between them. This CDR3 region has 13 residues. Written as DNA, the CDR3 is TGTGCCAGCAGCTTAGAACTGAATCAGCCCCAGCATTTT. Translation: CASSLELNQPQHF.

The V gene is TRBV6-1, the J gene TRBJ2-7; D call uncertain. The V end was cut by 4 bases, the J end by 2 bases, with 9 bases between. Germline V gene sequence: CDR1 MNHNS, CDR2 SASEGT. There are 13 residues in the CDR3. This chain's CDR3 is CASSARTAYEQYF. As DNA, the CDR3 is TGTGCCAGCAGTGCCCGAACAGCCTACGAGCAGTACTTC.

The V call is TRBV4-3, the J call TRBJ2-7; D possibly corresponds to TRBD1 (5 bases). This CDR3 contains 14 residues. Germline CDR1 reads LGHNA; CDR2 reads YSLEER. The V and J ends lost 0 bases and 3 bases respectively, with 9 bases between them. This CDR3 is CASSQEAGLYEQYF. The CDR3 bases are TGCGCCAGCAGCCAAGAGGCAGGGCTCTACGAGCAGTACTTC.

The rearrangement joins TRBV5-1 to TRBJ1-1; the match to TRBD1 covers 7 bases. Unmatched junction bases numbered 6, after V lost 0 bases and J lost 4 bases. Looked up from germline, CDR1 is SGHRS and CDR2 is YFSETQ. This CDR3 is 15 amino acids long. The CDR3: CASSLANRGFTEAFF. The DNA of the CDR3 is TGCGCCAGCAGCTTGGCCAACAGGGGTTTCACTGAAGCTTTCTTT.

This clone appeared a single time. The chain joins TRBV11-2 to TRBJ2-2, with 11 positions matching TRBD2. With 5 bases clipped from V and 5 bases from J, the junction kept 4 bases outside the gene matches. Germline V gives CDR1 SGHAT, CDR2 FQNNGV. The CDR3 runs to 15 residues. The CDR3 DNA reads as TGTGCCAGCAGCCGACTAGCGGGAAAGACCGGGGAGCTGTTTTTT. Translation: CASSRLAGKTGELFF.

The chain has TRBV27 and TRBJ2-2; no clear D. The V gene's germline CDR1 is MNHEY and CDR2 SMNVEV (reference sequence). V was shortened by 5 bases and J by 0 bases, with 22 bases between the two germline ends. The length of the CDR3 is 19 residues. CDR3 residues: CASSTQGQLATANTGELFF. In nucleotides, the CDR3 is TGTGCCAGCAGTACGCAAGGTCAGTTAGCTACCGCGAACACCGGGGAGCTGTTTTTT.

The rearrangement joins TRBV4-3 to TRBJ1-2, with D uncertain. This CDR3 comprises 13 residues. Germline V gives CDR1 LGHNA, CDR2 YSLEER. V was clipped by 0 bases and J by 7 bases, with 9 bases between them. CDR3: CASSQDYGFGYTF. CDR3 coding DNA: TGCGCCAGCAGCCAAGATTACGGGTTTGGCTACACCTTC.

The rearrangement uses TRBV27 and TRBJ2-1, with 7 bases fitting TRBD2. Germline lookup yields CDR1 MNHEY and CDR2 SMNVEV (reference sequence). The CDR3 has 15 residues. V lost 0 bases to trimming and J lost 4 bases; unmatched junction nucleotides: 3. In DNA form, the CDR3 reads TGTGCCAGCAGTTTATCGTCGGGGGGTTACAATGAGCAGTTCTTC. Translation gives CASSLSSGGYNEQFF.

The DNA for the CDR3 is TGTGCCAGCAGCGGAAGACTAGCGGGAGGGCCCACCGGGGAGCTGTTTTTT. It specifies CASSGRLAGGPTGELFF. This chain uses TRBV7-7 with TRBJ2-2; 14 bases line up with TRBD2. CDR3 length: 17 residues. Germline CDR1 reads SSHAT; CDR2 reads FNYEAQ (reference sequence). Trimming at V came to 5 bases and at J to 4 bases, leaving 6 bases not matched to a gene.

The genes are TRBV10-1 and TRBJ2-5; perhaps TRBD2 as D (6 bases). Trimming took 9 bases from V and 3 from J, leaving 26 bases between them. From germline, CDR1 is WNHNN and CDR2 SYGVQD (reference sequence). The CDR3 sequence is 17 residues long. CDR3 nucleotide sequence: TGCGCCAGGACCGATGGGAGGAGGAGGGGAGGTAAAGAGACCCAGTACTTC. Amino acids: CARTDGRRRGGKETQYF.

The CDR3: CASSFWVEDTEAFF. The CDR3 nucleotides are TGTGCCAGCAGCTTTTGGGTGGAGGACACTGAAGCTTTCTTT. V and J are TRBV5-5 and TRBJ1-1; D is unclear. The V end was cut by 2 bases, the J end by 3 bases, with 11 bases between. Germline assignment: CDR1 SGHKS and CDR2 YYEKEE (reference sequence). The CDR3 runs 14 residues.

The gene calls are TRBV5-1 and TRBJ2-6; 7 positions agree with TRBD1. The germline V gene encodes CDR1 SGHRS and CDR2 YFSETQ. This CDR3 region has 18 residues. Trimming took 4 bases from V and 0 from J; bases not matched to a gene: 10. This CDR3 is CASSMTGKSLSGANVLTF. The CDR3 DNA is TGCGCCAGCAGCATGACAGGGAAGTCTCTCTCTGGGGCCAACGTCCTGACTTTC. The full variable domain, its missing parts supplied by reference TRBV5-1 and TRBJ2-6, is KAGVTQTPRYLIKTRGQQVTLSCSPISGHRSVSWYQQTPGQGLQFLFEYFSETQRNKGNFPGRFSGRQFSNSRSEMNVSTLELGDSALYLCASSMTGKSLSGANVLTFGAGSRLTVL.

The V gene is TRBV15, the J gene TRBJ1-4, with unresolved D. Germline-derived CDR1 and CDR2 are LNHNV and YYDKDF (reference sequence). The CDR3 is 16 amino acids. With 1 base removed from V and 0 bases from J, the gap between germline ends came to 9 bases. Here the CDR3 reads CATSRGPGPTNEKLFF. The CDR3 DNA sequence: TGTGCCACCAGCAGAGGACCAGGCCCAACTAATGAAAAACTGTTTTTT.

The chain combines TRBV5-1 with TRBJ1-2; D call uncertain. In germline, CDR1 is SGHRS, CDR2 YFSETQ. V dropped 4 bases and J dropped 0 bases, with 10 bases sitting between them. This CDR3 has 14 amino acids. CDR3 in DNA: TGCGCCAGCAGCCTACGGGAGGCTAACTATGGCTACACCTTC. This gives the protein CASSLREANYGYTF.

V and J are TRBV5-6 and TRBJ2-7; TRBD1 matches at 7 bases. V shed 0 bases, J shed 3 bases, and the junction held 3 bases outside the gene matches. CDR1 SGHDT and CDR2 YYEEEE come from the germline V gene. The CDR3 length is 14 residues. Here the CDR3 DNA reads TGTGCCAGCAGCTTGGGGCAGGGGGTCTACGAGCAGTACTTC. This codes for CASSLGQGVYEQYF.